The T cell receptor (beta chain) under discussion was sequenced for a study of blood T cell repertoires in COVID-19. The germline CDR1 and CDR2 sequences are MNHEY and SVGAGI. Trimming took 6 bases from V and 4 from J; bases not matched to a gene: 7. This CDR3 has 15 amino acids. Those enrolled in Seattle joined during active infection and were followed longitudinally afterward. TCRdb's table, derived via immunoSEQ multiplex PCR, lists solely in-frame clones and lacks some. The sample has 75,000 to 95,000 clones; 78% are singletons. The clonotype comes from a man aged 55 to 70 with COVID-19, enrolled during active disease. The sequencing input was peripheral blood. This sequence joins TRBV6-5 and TRBJ2-1; 9 nucleotides align to TRBD1. The CDR3 coding sequence is TGTGCCAGCAGAACGACAGGGGGTCGGTACAATGAGCAGTTCTTC. Residues: CASRTTGGRYNEQFF.